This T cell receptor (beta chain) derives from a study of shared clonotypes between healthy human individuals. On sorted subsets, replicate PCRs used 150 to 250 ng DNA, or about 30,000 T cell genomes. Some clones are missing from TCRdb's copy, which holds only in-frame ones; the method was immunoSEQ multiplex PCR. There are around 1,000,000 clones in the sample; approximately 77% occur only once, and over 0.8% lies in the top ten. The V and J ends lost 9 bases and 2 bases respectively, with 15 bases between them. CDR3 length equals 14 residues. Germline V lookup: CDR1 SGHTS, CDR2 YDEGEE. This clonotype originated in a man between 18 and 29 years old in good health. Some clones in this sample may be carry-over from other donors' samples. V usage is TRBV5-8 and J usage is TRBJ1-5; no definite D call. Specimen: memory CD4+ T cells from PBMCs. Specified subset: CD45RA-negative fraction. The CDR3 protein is CATTGSTGNQPQHF. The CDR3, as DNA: TGTGCCACCACGGGATCGACGGGCAATCAGCCCCAGCATTTT. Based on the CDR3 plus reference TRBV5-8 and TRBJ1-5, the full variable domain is EAGVTQSPTHLIKTRGQQATLRCSPISGHTSVYWYQQALGLGLQFLLWYDEGEERNRGNFPPRFSGRQFPNYSSELNVNALELEDSALYLCATTGSTGNQPQHFGDGTRLSIL.